These 20 T cell receptor beta chains originate from one sample sequenced in a study of T cell responses to AZD1222 COVID-19 vaccine. Only in-frame clones appear in the TCRdb table, and some are missing; sequencing was by immunoSEQ multiplex PCR. The repertoire holds around 130,000 clones, with over 90% as singletons. The source material was peripheral blood, sampled on day 0 of AZD1222 vaccination. These receptors came from an adult in good health.

The chain uses TRBV7-2 and TRBJ2-3; D is uncertain. This CDR3 is built from 16 residues. V was shortened by 0 bases and J by 1 base, with 11 bases between the two germline ends. Germline V lookup: CDR1 SGHTA, CDR2 FQGNSA. The CDR3 loop reads CASSLAAGSGTDTQYF. In nucleotides, the CDR3 is TGTGCCAGCAGCTTAGCAGCCGGGTCGGGCACAGATACGCAGTATTTT. The variable domain in full, completed from reference TRBV7-2 and TRBJ2-3, reads GAGVSQSPSNKVTEKGKDVELRCDPISGHTALYWYRQSLGQGLEFLIYFQGNSAPDKSGLPSDRFSAERTGGSVSTLTIQRTQQEDSAVYLCASSLAAGSGTDTQYFGPGTRLTVL.

The genes are TRBV30 and TRBJ1-1; no firm D call. The CDR3 sequence is 12 residues long. The V end was cut by 5 bases, the J end by 4 bases, with 11 bases between. CDR1 GTSNPN and CDR2 SVGIG come from the germline V gene (reference sequence). The CDR3 spells CAWETPGTEAFF. As DNA, the CDR3 is TGTGCCTGGGAGACCCCGGGCACTGAAGCTTTCTTT.

The gene calls are TRBV7-9 and TRBJ2-7, with 7 nucleotides matching TRBD1. Trimming removed 4 bases from V and 3 bases from J; junction bases left unmatched: 6. The CDR3 is 14 amino acids. Germline CDR1 is SEHNR and CDR2 is FQNEAQ (reference sequence). CDR3 DNA: TGTGCCAGCAGCTCCCAGGGACAGCTCTACGAGCAGTACTTC. Translating it yields CASSSQGQLYEQYF.

The chain joins TRBV6-5 to TRBJ1-1; D not certain. V was cut by 9 bases and J by 2 bases, with 13 bases left in between. This CDR3 has 13 amino acids. CDR1 and CDR2 from the germline V gene are MNHEY and SVGAGI. The CDR3 loop is CASKIMGNTEAFF. The CDR3 coding sequence is TGTGCCAGTAAGATAATGGGTAACACTGAAGCTTTCTTT.

The rearrangement joins TRBV5-1 to TRBJ2-1, with a possible D match to TRBD2 (6 bases). Germline values: CDR1 SGHRS, CDR2 YFSETQ. Trimming shortened V by 2 bases and J by 4 bases, and 13 bases separated the two germline ends. CDR3 size: 15 residues. CDR3 amino acids: CASSFWDSQYNEQFF. The CDR3 region has the DNA TGCGCCAGCAGCTTTTGGGACTCCCAATACAATGAGCAGTTCTTC.

This sequence joins TRBV5-4 and TRBJ2-1; no firm D call. V was cut by 4 bases and J by 6 bases, with 8 bases left in between. CDR3 size: 12 residues. Germline assignment: CDR1 SGHNT and CDR2 YYREEE (reference sequence). CDR3 DNA sequence: TGTGCCAGCAGCATACCCAGCAATGAGCAGTTCTTC. Encoded protein: CASSIPSNEQFF.

The J gene is TRBJ2-5, the V gene TRBV6-5; unclear D gene. This CDR3 region has 13 residues. Trimming left V 3 bases short and J 6 bases short, with 11 bases between. Germline V gene sequence: CDR1 MNHEY, CDR2 SVGAGI. DNA of the CDR3: TGTGCCAGCAGTTATTCCGTAACAAAGACCCAGTACTTC. This encodes CASSYSVTKTQYF.

This rearrangement joins TRBV7-2 to TRBJ1-2; unclear D gene. CDR1 is SGHTA and CDR2 is FQGNSA in the germline V gene. V was cut by 5 bases and J by 6 bases, with 13 bases left in between. The CDR3 consists of 13 residues. CDR3 bases: TGTGCCAGCAGCGCACCCGTATTAGATGGCTACACCTTC. Protein product: CASSAPVLDGYTF.

The V call is TRBV2, the J call TRBJ2-1; 12 positions agree with TRBD2. CDR3 length: 14 amino acids. Looked up from germline, CDR1 is SNHLY and CDR2 is FYNNEI. J was trimmed by 7 bases and V by 8 bases; bases with no gene match: 6. CDR3 nucleotides: TGTGCCAGCTTGACTAGCGGGGGAGGAAATGAGCAGTTCTTC. Its protein product is CASLTSGGGNEQFF.

The rearrangement joins TRBV9 to TRBJ2-5; 7 nucleotides line up with TRBD1. Germline trimming cut 3 bases from V and 2 bases from J; bases unmatched to any gene: 7. From germline, CDR1 is SGDLS and CDR2 YYNGEE. This CDR3 region has 15 residues. The CDR3 coding sequence is TGTGCCAGCAGCGAGGGGGCCAGGGGGCAAGAGACCCAGTACTTC. Translated, it gives CASSEGARGQETQYF.

The chain is built from TRBV12-3 or TRBV12-4 and TRBJ2-1, with D hard to call. CDR3 length: 12 residues. The germline V and J ends were trimmed by 3 bases and 6 bases, with 6 bases remaining between them. CDR3: CASSFTFNEQFF. The CDR3 DNA follows: TGTGCCAGCAGTTTTACATTCAATGAGCAGTTCTTC.

As to this clone: Other DNA sequences in the same sample also yield this CDR3. V usage is TRBV27 and J usage is TRBJ1-5; no clear D. Germline V CDR1 and CDR2: MNHEY, SMNVEV (reference sequence). V dropped 2 bases and J dropped 0 bases, with 5 bases sitting between them. This CDR3 is 14 amino acids long. The CDR3 here is CASSLLGSNQPQHF. DNA of the CDR3: TGTGCCAGCAGTTTACTGGGTAGCAATCAGCCCCAGCATTTT.

The chain has TRBV2 and TRBJ2-7; D is tentatively TRBD1 or TRBD2 (6 bases each). The CDR3 runs 14 residues. Germline assignment: CDR1 SNHLY and CDR2 FYNNEI. The V and J ends lost 4 bases and 2 bases respectively, with 12 bases between them. CDR3 region: CASSGGALTYEQYF. CDR3 sequence (DNA): TGTGCCAGCAGTGGGGGGGCTTTGACCTACGAGCAGTACTTC.

This rearrangement joins TRBV27 to TRBJ2-3, with 9 positions matching TRBD1. Germline-derived CDR1 and CDR2 are MNHEY and SMNVEV (reference sequence). With 11 bases clipped from V and 8 bases from J, the junction kept 20 bases outside the gene matches. The CDR3 length is 16 residues. For the CDR3, the DNA is TGTGCCGCGTTACCCGTCTGGGACAGGGACTCAGTTACGCAGTATTTT. As protein: CAALPVWDRDSVTQYF.

This rearrangement joins TRBV6-5 to TRBJ1-1, with 7 nucleotides matching TRBD1. CDR1 is MNHEY, CDR2 SVGAGI, per germline. The V and J ends lost 4 bases and 7 bases, in that order; junction bases with no gene match: 9. This CDR3 is 14 amino acids long. The CDR3 DNA is TGTGCCAGCAGTTCCGGGACAGTGATTTATGAAGCTTTCTTT. Translation gives CASSSGTVIYEAFF.

The CDR3 loop reads CASSQDTANYGYTF. As DNA, the CDR3 is TGCGCCAGCAGCCAAGACACAGCTAACTATGGCTACACCTTC. The J gene is TRBJ1-2, the V gene TRBV4-3; D is unclear. V lost 0 bases and J 0 bases, leaving 5 bases between the germline ends. Germline V gene data show CDR1 as LGHNA and CDR2 as YSLEER. The CDR3 length is 14 residues.

This clone was found once. V is TRBV28 and J is TRBJ1-1, with D unclear. Between the trimmed V and J ends, which lost 6 bases and 3 bases, there was a span of 11 bases. Per the germline V gene, CDR1 is MDHEN and CDR2 is SYDVKM. There are 13 residues in the CDR3. The CDR3 DNA follows: TGTGCCAGCAGCCGTCAAGAGGACACTGAAGCTTTCTTT. Residues: CASSRQEDTEAFF.

The chain recombines TRBV3-1 (or the pseudogene TRBV3-2) with TRBJ1-2, with TRBD1 identical over 10 bases. Germline trimming cut 3 bases from V and 6 bases from J; bases unmatched to any gene: 4. Germline CDR1 and CDR2: LGHDT and YNNKEL (reference sequence). The CDR3 is made up of 14 amino acids. CDR3 sequence: CASSQKTGGDGYTF. Here the CDR3 DNA reads TGTGCCAGCAGCCAGAAGACAGGGGGCGATGGCTACACCTTC.

The rearrangement links TRBV7-2 to TRBJ2-3; 9 bases line up with TRBD2. Germline values: CDR1 SGHTA, CDR2 FQGNSA. Trimming cost V 1 base and J 6 bases; bases outside gene matches: 5. CDR3 length: 15 residues. DNA for the CDR3: TGTGCCAGCAGCTTAGTAGCGGGGGCGGGGGATACGCAGTATTTT. It is translated as CASSLVAGAGDTQYF.

This clone was counted only a few times. Relative to the germline gene, one junction end is altered; a read error may explain this. The V call is TRBV7-7, the J call TRBJ2-5; possibly TRBD1 for D (6 bases). Germline V gene data show CDR1 as SSHAT and CDR2 as FNYEAQ (reference sequence). CDR3 length equals 17 residues. The CDR3 DNA sequence: TGTGCTAGCAGCTTAGCTGGCTGGGGGCAGGGACGAGAGACCCAGTACTTC. Its protein is CASSLAGWGQGRETQYF.